Listed here are 21 T cell receptor beta chains from one sample, sequenced in a study of regulatory T cells in long-lasting Graves disease. Stated time point: newly diagnosed GD, antithyroid drugs for less than 3 months. Extracted RNA from PBMCs served as the source of the TCR library. Through Arm-PCR of CDR3 regions and iRepertoire HTBI primers, TCR beta libraries were built. TCRdb processed the multiplex PCR reads anew with MiXCR; each CDR3 protein has one entry. The profile shows more than 350,000 distinct CDR3 sequences, about 16% of them singletons. This same sample was also taken into another study, of T cells in Graves' hyperthyroidism and ophthalmopathy.

The material sequenced was peripheral blood mononuclear cells (PBMCs), taken at new diagnosis, from a patient treated with antithyroid drugs. The receptors come from a woman aged 25 to 45 with Graves disease.

The chain employs TRBV19 and TRBJ1-2, with D maybe TRBD1 (5 bases). The CDR3 contains 14 residues. The germline V gene encodes CDR1 LNHDA and CDR2 SQIVND (reference sequence). V was shortened by 4 bases and J by 7 bases, with 16 bases between the two germline ends. CDR3 amino acids: CASSTGGEPPGYTF. The CDR3 DNA follows: TGTGCCAGTAGTACTGGGGGAGAACCCCCTGGCTACACCTTC.

A word on this clonotype: Mismatch with germline at one junction end may stem from a read error. V and J are TRBV24-1 and TRBJ2-1; D is unclear. Per germline, CDR1 KGHDR and CDR2 SFDVKD. This CDR3 contains 11 residues. The CDR3 spells CATSGINEQFF. The DNA of the CDR3 is TGTGCCACCAGTGGCATTAATGAACAGTTCTTC.

This chain links TRBV9 with TRBJ1-4; 10 nucleotides line up with TRBD1. The CDR3 length is 16 residues. V shed 4 bases, J shed 8 bases, and the junction held 11 bases outside the gene matches. The V gene's germline CDR1 is SGDLS and CDR2 YYNGEE. CDR3 DNA sequence: TGTGCCAGCAGCACCAGACGGACAGGGGGAAAAGAAAAACTGTTTTTT. Protein: CASSTRRTGGKEKLFF. The entire variable domain, with the rest obtained from reference TRBV9 and TRBJ1-4, is as follows: DSGVTQTPKHLITATGQRVTLRCSPRSGDLSVYWYQQSLDQGLQFLIQYYNGEERAKGNILERFSAQQFPDLHSELNLSSLELGDSALYFCASSTRRTGGKEKLFFGSGTQLSVL.

This sequence joins TRBV20-1 and TRBJ2-2; TRBD2 agrees at 8 bases. With V trimmed by 2 bases and J by 5 bases, 4 bases remained unmatched. Germline assignment: CDR1 DFQATT and CDR2 SNEGSKA (reference sequence). The CDR3 has 14 residues. CDR3 sequence (DNA): TGCAGTGCTAGACCAGCGGGAGTGACCGGGGAGCTGTTTTTT. This encodes CSARPAGVTGELFF.

The J gene is TRBJ1-3, the V gene TRBV5-1; 8 positions agree with TRBD1. CDR1 and CDR2 from the germline V gene are SGHRS and YFSETQ. The CDR3 spans 15 residues. V dropped 4 bases and J dropped 2; count of bases not matched to a gene: 5. Here the CDR3 DNA reads TGCGCCAGCAGCCTCACAGGGGGGACTGGAAACACCATATATTTT. Its protein is CASSLTGGTGNTIYF.

Comments on this clonotype: A much more abundant neighbour one base away suggests this may be a read error. The chain couples TRBV6-5 to TRBJ2-1, with D possibly TRBD2 on 5 matching bases. The germline CDR1 and CDR2 sequences are MNHEY and SVGAGI. This CDR3 contains 17 residues. Trimming removed 0 bases from V and 5 bases from J, with 17 bases in between. This chain's CDR3 is CASSYSSSRRINNEQFF. CDR3 DNA: TGTGCCAGCAGTTACTCGTCTAGCAGGAGAATCAACAATGAGCAGTTCTTC.

This clonotype was seen a few times. The V call is TRBV19, the J call TRBJ2-1; TRBD1 aligns across 12 bases. This CDR3 has 15 amino acids. V dropped 5 bases and J dropped 7; count of bases not matched to a gene: 6. Germline loops: CDR1 LNHDA, CDR2 SQIVND (reference sequence). CDR3 amino acids: CASSPGQGALNEQFF. CDR3 nucleotide sequence: TGTGCCAGTAGTCCGGGACAGGGGGCGCTTAATGAGCAGTTCTTC.

In its sample, this clonotype was seen many times. The J gene is TRBJ2-5, the V gene TRBV6-2 or TRBV6-3; the match to TRBD2 covers 7 bases. V was clipped by 2 bases and J by 4 bases; unmatched bases: 10. This CDR3 is built from 16 residues. CDR1 MNHEY and CDR2 SVGEGT come from the germline V gene. CDR3 sequence reads: CASSYRRSGIGETQYF. The CDR3 DNA is TGTGCCAGCAGTTACCGAAGGAGCGGGATAGGAGAGACCCAGTACTTC.

Ten or more counts support this clonotype. The chain links TRBV11-2 to TRBJ2-3; 9 bases are a match to TRBD2. The CDR3 contains 18 residues. V lost 0 bases, J lost 5 bases, and 12 bases stayed unmatched. From germline, CDR1 is SGHAT and CDR2 FQNNGV. The CDR3 sequence is CASSLDRGSGRFGDTQYF. As DNA, the CDR3 is TGTGCCAGCAGCTTAGATCGAGGTAGCGGGAGATTTGGAGATACGCAGTATTTT.

This clonotype has a count of ten or more. This chain connects TRBV10-3 to TRBJ2-5; no definite D call. This CDR3 is 11 amino acids long. Trimming took 2 bases from V and 5 from J, leaving 3 bases between them. Germline lookup yields CDR1 ENHRY and CDR2 SYGVKD. The CDR3 coding sequence is TGTGCCATCAGTGAGGCGGAGACCCAGTACTTC. It is translated as CAISEAETQYF.

As for this clonotype: A much larger clone lies one base from this, so it may be a read error. J is TRBJ1-2 and V is TRBV11-3; 7 bases are shared with TRBD1. The CDR3 loop spans 13 amino acids. Germline CDR1 and CDR2: SGHNT and YENEEA. CDR3 sequence reads: CASSLTGLDGCTF. The CDR3 region has the DNA TGTGCCAGCAGCTTGACAGGGTTAGACGGCTGCACCTTC.

V is TRBV9 and J is TRBJ1-1, with D possibly matching TRBD1 (5 bases). This CDR3 region has 14 residues. Trimming stripped 4 bases from V and 6 bases from J, with 16 bases between. Germline CDR1 is SGDLS and CDR2 is YYNGEE. The CDR3 sequence: CASSSDEGYSEAFF. The DNA for the CDR3 is TGTGCCAGCAGCTCAGACGAGGGGTACTCTGAAGCTTTCTTT.

The CDR3 DNA is TGCGCCAGCAGCTTGGTACGGGACATTAGCAATCAGCCCCAGCATTTT. Protein sequence: CASSLVRDISNQPQHF. The gene calls are TRBV5-1 and TRBJ1-5, with D perhaps TRBD1 (6 bases). Between the trimmed V and J ends, which lost 0 bases and 0 bases, there was a span of 10 bases. Germline V lookup: CDR1 SGHRS, CDR2 YFSETQ. The length of the CDR3 is 16 residues.

There are a few counts of this clonotype. The chain employs TRBV4-1 and TRBJ2-7; the D is unclear. The V end lost 1 base, the J end lost 4 bases, and 11 bases lay between the germline ends. The length of the CDR3 is 14 residues. Germline CDR1 and CDR2: MGHRA and YSYEKL. CDR3: CASSQVGLQYEQYF. CDR3 nucleotides: TGCGCCAGCAGCCAAGTGGGCCTACAGTACGAGCAGTACTTC.

This clonotype was picked up a small number of times. The junction shows a germline mismatch at one end, possibly a read error. The V call is TRBV27, the J call TRBJ1-2; D is ambiguous. CDR3 length: 17 amino acids. Germline V gene sequence: CDR1 MNHEY, CDR2 SMNVEV (reference sequence). Here the CDR3 reads CAGSLTPLSEQNYGYTF. The CDR3 nucleotides read TGTGCCGGCAGTTTAACCCCATTATCGGAACAGAACTATGGCTACACCTTC.

In this sample, this clonotype turned up many times. This sequence joins TRBV12-3 or TRBV12-4 and TRBJ2-1; 10 nucleotides agree with TRBD2. The CDR3 totals 15 residues. V lost 3 bases to trimming and J lost 8 bases; unmatched junction nucleotides: 7. Here the CDR3 reads CASSLRTSGADEQFF. CDR3 DNA sequence: TGTGCCAGCAGTTTGAGGACTAGCGGCGCGGATGAGCAGTTCTTC.

Points on this clonotype: A much bigger clone sits one base away, suggesting this may be a read error. This rearrangement joins TRBV20-1 to TRBJ1-5; D is ambiguous. Germline assignment: CDR1 DFQATT and CDR2 SNEGSKA (reference sequence). The CDR3 extends over 14 amino acids. V was clipped by 1 base and J by 7 bases, with 14 bases between them. The chain's CDR3 is CSARGLGIEQPQHF. The CDR3, as DNA: TGCAGTGCTAGAGGTCTAGGTATCGAACAGCCCCAGCATTTT.

V is TRBV5-1 and J is TRBJ2-3; 7 bases are shared with TRBD2. After removal of 5 bases from V and 6 bases from J, the junction contained 12 bases not matched to a gene. Germline CDR1 is SGHRS and CDR2 is YFSETQ. The CDR3 contains 15 residues. The CDR3 sequence is CASRPGLVGGDTQYF. The CDR3 nucleotides read TGCGCCAGCAGGCCCGGACTAGTGGGAGGGGATACGCAGTATTTT.

The chain links TRBV7-8 to TRBJ2-3, with D maybe TRBD2 (5 bases). The germline V gene encodes CDR1 SGHVS and CDR2 FQNEAQ. The CDR3 is made up of 15 amino acids. The V end was cut by 5 bases, the J end by 14 bases, with 26 bases between. Here the CDR3 DNA reads TGTGCCAGCAGCCCCAGTGGTGGAGGCACAGATACGTGGTATTTT. Its protein product is CASSPSGGGTDTWYF.

Notes on this clonotype: A much larger clone lies a single base off, so this may be a read error. The chain couples TRBV6-1 to TRBJ2-1, with 7 nucleotides matching TRBD2. The J segment lost 3 bases and the V segment lost 3 bases, leaving 5 bases of the junction unmatched. CDR1 MNHNS and CDR2 SASEGT come from the germline V gene. The CDR3 covers 15 residues. DNA for the CDR3: TGTGCCAGCAGTGATCATCTAGCGGACTACAATGAGCAGTTCTTC. Protein product: CASSDHLADYNEQFF.

The chain carries TRBV11-3 and TRBJ2-1, with D possibly TRBD2 on 5 matching bases. V dropped 2 bases and J dropped 8 bases, with 7 bases sitting between them. This CDR3 spans 12 amino acids. Germline lookup yields CDR1 SGHNT and CDR2 YENEEA. This chain's CDR3 is CASSLYGDEQFF. The CDR3 nucleotides read TGTGCCAGCAGCTTATACGGGGATGAGCAGTTCTTC.